The T cell receptor beta chain under discussion was sequenced for a study of shared clonotypes between healthy human individuals. Study-wide results and caveats: Memory subsets had estimated richness that was generally smaller than that of naive subsets. Only blood was sampled; tissue repertoires likely differ. When naive CD4 clonotypes were compared across a few donors, around 4.6% were shared.

Regarding this clone: Its antigen is unknown.

The CD4+ fraction was divided into a CD45RA+ naive subset and a CD45RA-negative memory subset. Here immunoSEQ multiplex PCR was the method, and the copy in TCRdb shows in-frame clones only, minus some. The repertoire holds 2 million to 2.5 million clones, approximately 95% seen once, with roughly 0.13% in the top ten. Germline values: CDR1 SGHTS, CDR2 YDEGEE. The V gene lost 0 bases and the J gene lost 3 bases, with 10 bases spanning the gap. The CDR3 length is 14 residues. The material sequenced was naive CD4+ T cells sorted from blood. As for subset: CD45RA+ positively selected. The J gene is TRBJ2-7, the V gene TRBV5-8; D uncertain. This sequence was found in a man between 18 and 29 years old in good health. DNA of the CDR3: TGTGCCAGCAGCTTGGTTAGAACTTACTACGAGCAGTACTTC. This sequence encodes CASSLVRTYYEQYF.